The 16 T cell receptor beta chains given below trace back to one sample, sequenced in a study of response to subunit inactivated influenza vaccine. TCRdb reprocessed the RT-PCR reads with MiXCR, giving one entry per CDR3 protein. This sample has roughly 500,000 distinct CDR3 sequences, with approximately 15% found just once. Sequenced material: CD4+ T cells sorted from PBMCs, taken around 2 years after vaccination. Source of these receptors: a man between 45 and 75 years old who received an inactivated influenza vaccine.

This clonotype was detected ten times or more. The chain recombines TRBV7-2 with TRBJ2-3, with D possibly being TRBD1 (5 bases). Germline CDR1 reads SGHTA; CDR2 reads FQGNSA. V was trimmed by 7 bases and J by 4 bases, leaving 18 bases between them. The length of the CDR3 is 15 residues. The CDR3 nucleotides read TGTGCCAGCACCCAAGCAGGGTGGGGTGCAGATACGCAGTATTTT. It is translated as CASTQAGWGADTQYF.

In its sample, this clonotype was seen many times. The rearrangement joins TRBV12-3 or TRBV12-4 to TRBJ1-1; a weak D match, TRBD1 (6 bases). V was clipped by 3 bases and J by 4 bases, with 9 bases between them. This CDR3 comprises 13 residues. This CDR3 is CASSLRGSTEAFF. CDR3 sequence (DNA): TGTGCCAGCAGTTTGAGGGGGAGCACTGAAGCTTTCTTT.

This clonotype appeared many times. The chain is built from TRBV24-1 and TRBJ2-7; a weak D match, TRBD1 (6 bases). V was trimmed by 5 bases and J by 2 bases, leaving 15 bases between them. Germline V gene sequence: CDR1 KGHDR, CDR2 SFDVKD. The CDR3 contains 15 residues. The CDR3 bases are TGTGCCACCAGTGGAGATACAGGGTTACCCTACGAGCAGTACTTC. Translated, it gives CATSGDTGLPYEQYF.

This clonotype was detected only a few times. The DNA for the CDR3 is TGTGCCAGCAGGCTTACTAGCGGGGCGCAGTATTTT. This gives the protein CASRLTSGAQYF. The rearrangement links TRBV28 to TRBJ2-3; TRBD2 matches 10 bases. The length of the CDR3 is 12 residues. With V trimmed by 6 bases and J by 10 bases, 4 bases remained unmatched. Germline CDR1 reads MDHEN; CDR2 reads SYDVKM.

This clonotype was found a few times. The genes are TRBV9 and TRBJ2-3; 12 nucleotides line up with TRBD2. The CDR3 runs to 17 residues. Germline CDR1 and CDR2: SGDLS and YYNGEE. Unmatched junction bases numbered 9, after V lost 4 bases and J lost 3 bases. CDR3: CASSPRLAGVITDTQYF. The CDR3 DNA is TGTGCCAGCAGCCCCCGACTAGCGGGGGTTATAACAGATACGCAGTATTTT. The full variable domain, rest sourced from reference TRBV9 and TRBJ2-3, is DSGVTQTPKHLITATGQRVTLRCSPRSGDLSVYWYQQSLDQGLQFLIQYYNGEERAKGNILERFSAQQFPDLHSELNLSSLELGDSALYFCASSPRLAGVITDTQYFGPGTRLTVL.

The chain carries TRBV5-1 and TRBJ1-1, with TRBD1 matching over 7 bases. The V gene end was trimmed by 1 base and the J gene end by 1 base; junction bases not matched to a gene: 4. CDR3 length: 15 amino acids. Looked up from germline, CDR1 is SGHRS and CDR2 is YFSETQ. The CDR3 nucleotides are TGCGCCAGCAGCTTGTTACCAGGGGGGAACACTGAAGCTTTCTTT. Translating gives CASSLLPGGNTEAFF.

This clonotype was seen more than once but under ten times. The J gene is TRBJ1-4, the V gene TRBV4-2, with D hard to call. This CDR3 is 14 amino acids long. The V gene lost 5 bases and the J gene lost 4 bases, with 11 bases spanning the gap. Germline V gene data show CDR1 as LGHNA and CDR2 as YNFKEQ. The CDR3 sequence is CASSGRQFNEKLFF. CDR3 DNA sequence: TGTGCCAGCAGCGGTAGGCAGTTTAATGAAAAACTGTTTTTT.

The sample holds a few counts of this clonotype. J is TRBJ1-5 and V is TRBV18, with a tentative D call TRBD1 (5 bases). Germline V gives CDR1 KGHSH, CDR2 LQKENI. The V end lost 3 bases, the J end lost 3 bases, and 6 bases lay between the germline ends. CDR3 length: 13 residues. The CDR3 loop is CASSPGDNQPQHF. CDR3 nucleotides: TGTGCCAGCTCACCGGGGGACAATCAGCCCCAGCATTTT.

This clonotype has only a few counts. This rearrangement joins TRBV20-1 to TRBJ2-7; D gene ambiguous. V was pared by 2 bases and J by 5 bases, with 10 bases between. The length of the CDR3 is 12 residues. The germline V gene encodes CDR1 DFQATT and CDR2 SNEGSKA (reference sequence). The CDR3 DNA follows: TGCAGTGCTAGATCCCCCTCGGACGAGCAGTACTTC. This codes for CSARSPSDEQYF.

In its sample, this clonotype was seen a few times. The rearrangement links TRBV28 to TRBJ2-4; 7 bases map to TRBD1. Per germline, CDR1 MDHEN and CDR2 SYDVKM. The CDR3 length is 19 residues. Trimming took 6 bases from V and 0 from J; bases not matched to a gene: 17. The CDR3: CASSPIDRAIRVAKNIQYF. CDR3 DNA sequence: TGTGCCAGCAGCCCGATAGACAGGGCGATTAGAGTAGCCAAAAACATTCAGTACTTC.

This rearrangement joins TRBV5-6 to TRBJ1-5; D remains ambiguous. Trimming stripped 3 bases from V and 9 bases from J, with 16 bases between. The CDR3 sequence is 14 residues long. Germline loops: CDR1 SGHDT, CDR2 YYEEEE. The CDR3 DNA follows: TGTGCCAGCAGCTCCATGGAGGTAATCGGGCCCCAGCATTTT. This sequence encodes CASSSMEVIGPQHF.

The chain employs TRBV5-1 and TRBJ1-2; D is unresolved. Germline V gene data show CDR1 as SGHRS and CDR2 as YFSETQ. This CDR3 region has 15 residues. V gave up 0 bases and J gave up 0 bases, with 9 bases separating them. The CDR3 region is CASSLGTGSNYGYTF. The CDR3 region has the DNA TGCGCCAGCAGCTTGGGAACGGGATCTAACTATGGCTACACCTTC.

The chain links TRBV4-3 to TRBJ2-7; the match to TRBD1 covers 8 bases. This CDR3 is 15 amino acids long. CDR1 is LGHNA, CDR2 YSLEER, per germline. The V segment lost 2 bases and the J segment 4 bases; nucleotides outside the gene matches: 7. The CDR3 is CASSQYPRQGYEQYF. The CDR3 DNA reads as TGCGCCAGCAGCCAATACCCACGACAGGGGTACGAGCAGTACTTC.

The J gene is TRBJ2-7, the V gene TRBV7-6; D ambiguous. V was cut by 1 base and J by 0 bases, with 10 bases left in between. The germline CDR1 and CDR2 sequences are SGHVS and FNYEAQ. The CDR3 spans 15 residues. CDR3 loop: CASSLGAGRSYEQYF. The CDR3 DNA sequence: TGTGCCAGCAGCTTAGGCGCAGGCCGCTCCTACGAGCAGTACTTC.

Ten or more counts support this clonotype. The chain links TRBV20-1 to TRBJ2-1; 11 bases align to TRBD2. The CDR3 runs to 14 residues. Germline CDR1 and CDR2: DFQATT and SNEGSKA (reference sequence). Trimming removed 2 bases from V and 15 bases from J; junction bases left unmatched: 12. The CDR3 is CSARTQDTSGSVFF. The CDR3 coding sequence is TGCAGTGCTAGAACACAAGATACTAGCGGGAGTGTGTTCTTC.

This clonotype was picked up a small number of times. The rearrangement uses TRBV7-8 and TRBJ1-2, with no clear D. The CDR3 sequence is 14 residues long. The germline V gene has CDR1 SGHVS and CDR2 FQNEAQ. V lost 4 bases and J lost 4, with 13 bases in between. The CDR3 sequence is CASSSDTSSYGYTF. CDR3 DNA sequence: TGTGCCAGCAGCTCAGACACCTCGAGCTATGGCTACACCTTC.